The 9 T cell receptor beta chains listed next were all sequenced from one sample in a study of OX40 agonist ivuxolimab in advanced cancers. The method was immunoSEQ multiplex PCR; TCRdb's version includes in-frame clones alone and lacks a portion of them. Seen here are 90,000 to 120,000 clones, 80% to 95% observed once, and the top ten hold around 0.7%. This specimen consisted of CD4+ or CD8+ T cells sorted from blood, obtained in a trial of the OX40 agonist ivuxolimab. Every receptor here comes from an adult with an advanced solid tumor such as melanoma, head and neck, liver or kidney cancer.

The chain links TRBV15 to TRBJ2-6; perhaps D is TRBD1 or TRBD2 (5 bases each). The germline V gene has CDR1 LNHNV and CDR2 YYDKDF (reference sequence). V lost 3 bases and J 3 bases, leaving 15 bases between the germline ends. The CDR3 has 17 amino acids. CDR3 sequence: CATSSLGVGDGANVLTF. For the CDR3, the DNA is TGTGCCACCAGCAGTTTGGGGGTGGGTGATGGGGCCAACGTCCTGACTTTC.

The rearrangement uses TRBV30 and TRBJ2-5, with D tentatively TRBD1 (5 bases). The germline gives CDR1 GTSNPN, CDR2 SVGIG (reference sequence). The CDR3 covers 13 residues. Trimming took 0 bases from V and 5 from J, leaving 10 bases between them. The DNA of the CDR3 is TGTGCCTGGAGTGTAAATAGGGGCGAGACCCAGTACTTC. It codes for CAWSVNRGETQYF. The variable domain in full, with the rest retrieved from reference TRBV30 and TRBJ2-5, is SQTIHQWPATLVQPVGSPLSLECTVEGTSNPNLYWYRQAAGRGLQLLFYSVGIGQISSEVPQNLSASRPQDRQFILSSKKLLLSDSGFYLCAWSVNRGETQYFGPGTRLLVL.

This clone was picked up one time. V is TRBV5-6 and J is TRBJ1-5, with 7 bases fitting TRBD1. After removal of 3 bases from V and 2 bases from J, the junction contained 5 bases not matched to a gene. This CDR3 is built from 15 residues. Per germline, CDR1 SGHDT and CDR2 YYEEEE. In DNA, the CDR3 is TGTGCCAGCAGCTCTACCGGGACAGGCAATCAGCCCCAGCATTTT. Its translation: CASSSTGTGNQPQHF. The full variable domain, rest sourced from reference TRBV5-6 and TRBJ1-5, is DAGVTQSPTHLIKTRGQQVTLRCSPKSGHDTVSWYQQALGQGPQFIFQYYEEEERQRGNFPDRFSGHQFPNYSSELNVNALLLGDSALYLCASSSTGTGNQPQHFGDGTRLSIL.

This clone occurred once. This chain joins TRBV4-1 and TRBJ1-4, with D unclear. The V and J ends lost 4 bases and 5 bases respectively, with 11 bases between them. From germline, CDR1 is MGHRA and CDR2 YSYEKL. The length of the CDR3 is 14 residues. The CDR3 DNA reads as TGCGCCAGCAGCCCCGGCATTGGGAATGAAAAACTGTTTTTT. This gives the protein CASSPGIGNEKLFF.

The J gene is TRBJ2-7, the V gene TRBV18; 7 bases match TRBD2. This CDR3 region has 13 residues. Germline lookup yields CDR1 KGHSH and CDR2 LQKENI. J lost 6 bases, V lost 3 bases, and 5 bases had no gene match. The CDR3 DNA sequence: TGTGCCAGCTCACCGGGTGCGGGAGTCGAGCAGTACTTC. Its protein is CASSPGAGVEQYF.

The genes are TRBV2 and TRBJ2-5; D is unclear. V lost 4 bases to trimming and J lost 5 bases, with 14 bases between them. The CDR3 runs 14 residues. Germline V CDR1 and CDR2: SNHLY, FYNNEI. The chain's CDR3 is CASSVPPLRETQYF. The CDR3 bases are TGTGCCAGCAGTGTACCACCCCTCCGTGAGACCCAGTACTTC. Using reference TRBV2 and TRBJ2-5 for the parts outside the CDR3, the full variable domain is EPEVTQTPSHQVTQMGQEVILRCVPISNHLYFYWYRQILGQKVEFLVSFYNNEISEKSEIFDDQFSVERPDGSNFTLKIRSTKLEDSAMYFCASSVPPLRETQYFGPGTRLLVL.

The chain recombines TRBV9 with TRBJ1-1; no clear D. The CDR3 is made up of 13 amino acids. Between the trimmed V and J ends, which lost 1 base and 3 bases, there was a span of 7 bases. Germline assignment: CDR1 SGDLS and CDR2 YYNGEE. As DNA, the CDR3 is TGTGCCAGCAGCGTACTCTGGCACACTGAAGCTTTCTTT. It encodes CASSVLWHTEAFF.

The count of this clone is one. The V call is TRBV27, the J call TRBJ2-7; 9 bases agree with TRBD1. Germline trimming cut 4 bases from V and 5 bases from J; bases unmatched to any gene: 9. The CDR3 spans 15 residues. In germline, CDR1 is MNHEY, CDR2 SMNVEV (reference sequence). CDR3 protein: CASSSRPGQGHEQYF. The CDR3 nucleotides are TGTGCCAGCAGTTCGAGACCGGGACAGGGCCACGAGCAGTACTTC.

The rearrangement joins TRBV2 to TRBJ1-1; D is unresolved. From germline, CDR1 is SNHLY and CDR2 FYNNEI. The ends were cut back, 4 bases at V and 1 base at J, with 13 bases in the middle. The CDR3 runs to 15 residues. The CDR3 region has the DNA TGTGCCAGCAGTGGCAGGATAGACCGGAACACTGAAGCTTTCTTT. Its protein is CASSGRIDRNTEAFF.